A single sample is the source of the 22 T cell receptor beta chains below, sequenced in a study of CD8+ T cells in alopecia areata. RNA extraction and reverse transcription yielded cDNA as sequencing template. Profiled with immunoSEQ multiplex PCR; TCRdb holds only in-frame clones, not every one. Altogether some 200,000 clones are present, about 60% being singletons, with the ten largest covering around 3%. Indicated treatment: oral pan-JAK inhibitor, 5-10 mg twice daily. The sample consisted of CD4+ T cells sorted from blood, taken at week 4, from a patient treated with tofacitinib. The origin of the receptors is a human donor with alopecia areata.

The chain recombines TRBV27 with TRBJ2-6, with no clear D. CDR1 and CDR2 from the germline V gene are MNHEY and SMNVEV (reference sequence). CDR3 length: 14 residues. V was cut by 4 bases and J by 0 bases, with 4 bases left in between. The CDR3 spells CASSYRSGANVLTF. The CDR3 region has the DNA TGTGCCAGCAGTTACCGCTCTGGGGCCAACGTCCTGACTTTC.

The sample holds a few counts of this clone. The rearrangement uses TRBV6-5 and TRBJ1-1, with D possibly TRBD1 on 6 matching bases. Germline CDR1 and CDR2: MNHEY and SVGAGI. The CDR3 extends over 15 amino acids. V shed 2 bases and J shed 0 bases, with 10 bases lying between them. DNA for the CDR3: TGTGCCAGCAGTTACGGGCCAGGGGTGAACACTGAAGCTTTCTTT. It translates to CASSYGPGVNTEAFF.

There are a few counts of this clone. The rearrangement uses TRBV30 and TRBJ1-6; tentative D call: TRBD1 (5 bases). V lost 8 bases and J 10 bases, leaving 21 bases between the germline ends. Germline CDR1 GTSNPN, CDR2 SVGIG (reference sequence). CDR3 length equals 14 residues. CDR3 nucleotides: TGTGCCGGGCGGGGGACGGCGGGGGGATCACCCCTCCACTTT. Its protein product is CAGRGTAGGSPLHF.

This clone was recorded a few times. The chain recombines TRBV29-1 with TRBJ2-7; 11 bases align to TRBD1. The V segment lost 4 bases and the J segment 0 bases; nucleotides outside the gene matches: 8. There are 16 residues in the CDR3. Germline assignment: CDR1 SQVTM and CDR2 ANQGSEA. CDR3 region: CSVGRPGTGGSYEQYF. The CDR3, as DNA: TGCAGCGTTGGAAGACCAGGGACAGGGGGCTCCTACGAGCAGTACTTC.

The chain links TRBV6-6 to TRBJ1-5; D call uncertain. V was clipped by 6 bases and J by 0 bases, with 3 bases between them. The CDR3 runs 12 residues. Germline lookup yields CDR1 MNHNY and CDR2 SVGAGI (reference sequence). CDR3: CASRDSNQPQHF. The CDR3 bases are TGTGCCAGCAGGGATAGCAATCAGCCCCAGCATTTT.

The genes are TRBV19 and TRBJ1-6; no reliable D call. V gave up 9 bases and J gave up 0 bases, with 12 bases separating them. The germline V gene has CDR1 LNHDA and CDR2 SQIVND (reference sequence). This CDR3 comprises 15 residues. CDR3: CARGSRSSYNSPLHF. DNA for the CDR3: TGTGCCAGAGGCTCGCGGAGCTCCTATAATTCACCCCTCCACTTT.

This rearrangement joins TRBV7-2 to TRBJ2-3, with unresolved D. This CDR3 spans 14 amino acids. Trimming stripped 5 bases from V and 3 bases from J, with 12 bases between. Germline lookup yields CDR1 SGHTA and CDR2 FQGNSA. CDR3 in amino acids: CASSRDGTTDTQYF. The CDR3 DNA sequence: TGTGCCAGCAGCCGAGACGGAACGACAGATACGCAGTATTTT.

The chain combines TRBV28 with TRBJ1-2; tentative D call: TRBD1 (6 bases). From germline, CDR1 is MDHEN and CDR2 SYDVKM. V dropped 4 bases and J dropped 2 bases, with 14 bases sitting between them. This CDR3 region has 15 residues. As DNA, the CDR3 is TGTGCCAGCAGTTACCGGGGGCGCCTCAACTATGGCTACACCTTC. Translating gives CASSYRGRLNYGYTF.

CDR3 sequence reads: CASSEARAGPWRTQYF. CDR3 bases: TGTGCCAGCAGTGAAGCGCGGGCCGGTCCTTGGAGGACCCAGTACTTC. The chain combines TRBV6-1 with TRBJ2-5; TRBD2 is a possible D gene (5 bases). With 0 bases removed from V and 7 bases from J, the gap between germline ends came to 18 bases. From germline, CDR1 is MNHNS and CDR2 SASEGT. The CDR3 totals 16 residues.

The chain carries TRBV4-1 and TRBJ2-7; D is perhaps TRBD1 (6 bases). In germline, CDR1 is MGHRA, CDR2 YSYEKL. This CDR3 contains 13 residues. V was trimmed by 1 base and J by 5 bases, leaving 9 bases between them. The CDR3 region is CASSQAHRDEQYF. CDR3 coding DNA: TGCGCCAGCAGCCAAGCCCACAGGGACGAGCAGTACTTC.

The chain uses TRBV5-6 and TRBJ2-1; TRBD1 might be the D (5 bases). CDR1 and CDR2 from the germline V gene are SGHDT and YYEEEE. Trimming cost V 8 bases and J 4 bases, with 16 bases left between them. The length of the CDR3 is 14 residues. The CDR3 DNA reads as TGTGCCAGTACCTTCTCTGGGGCTTACAATGAGCAGTTCTTC. Translated: CASTFSGAYNEQFF.

The rearrangement uses TRBV28 and TRBJ1-1; D is perhaps TRBD1 (5 bases). This CDR3 has 13 residues. V lost 8 bases to trimming and J lost 3 bases, with 13 bases between them. CDR1 is MDHEN and CDR2 is SYDVKM in the germline V gene. DNA for the CDR3: TGTGCCAGCCGCTGGGGGTTAGACACTGAAGCTTTCTTT. Translation: CASRWGLDTEAFF. The complete variable domain, with remaining parts taken from reference TRBV28 and TRBJ1-1, reads DVKVTQSSRYLVKRTGEKVFLECVQDMDHENMFWYRQDPGLGLRLIYFSYDVKMKEKGDIPEGYSVSREKKERFSLILESASTNQTSMYLCASRWGLDTEAFFGQGTRLTVV.

This clone showed up just a few times. This chain connects TRBV29-1 to TRBJ2-3, with 8 bases aligning to TRBD2. The CDR3 covers 15 residues. The V gene end was trimmed by 4 bases and the J gene end by 3 bases; junction bases not matched to a gene: 9. The germline V gene encodes CDR1 SQVTM and CDR2 ANQGSEA. This CDR3 reads CSVARNGGDTDTQYF. As DNA, the CDR3 is TGCAGCGTTGCCCGGAACGGGGGGGATACAGATACGCAGTATTTT.

The chain uses TRBV5-4 and TRBJ1-2; a possible D gene is TRBD1 (6 bases). Germline CDR1 reads SGHNT; CDR2 reads YYREEE (reference sequence). V gave up 6 bases and J gave up 2 bases, with 14 bases separating them. CDR3 length: 14 residues. In DNA, the CDR3 is TGTGCCAGCAACCACAACAGGGACAACTATGGCTACACCTTC. The encoded protein is CASNHNRDNYGYTF.

This clone was detected only a few times. The chain joins TRBV7-9 to TRBJ2-3; 8 nucleotides match TRBD2. CDR1 and CDR2 from the germline V gene are SEHNR and FQNEAQ (reference sequence). This CDR3 is 16 amino acids long. The V and J ends lost 2 bases and 6 bases, in that order; junction bases with no gene match: 10. For the CDR3, the DNA is TGTGCCAGCAGCTTAACGTTAGCGGGGAGTCTGGATACGCAGTATTTT. It yields the protein CASSLTLAGSLDTQYF.

This clone was observed a single time. The V gene is TRBV5-1, the J gene TRBJ1-2, with D uncertain. Germline loops: CDR1 SGHRS, CDR2 YFSETQ. The CDR3 loop spans 14 amino acids. The germline V and J ends were trimmed by 6 bases and 0 bases, with 12 bases remaining between them. Here the CDR3 DNA reads TGCGCCAGCAAGAGCGCAGGCACTAACTATGGCTACACCTTC. This gives the protein CASKSAGTNYGYTF. Full variable domain (outside the CDR3, taken from reference TRBV5-1 and TRBJ1-2): KAGVTQTPRYLIKTRGQQVTLSCSPISGHRSVSWYQQTPGQGLQFLFEYFSETQRNKGNFPGRFSGRQFSNSRSEMNVSTLELGDSALYLCASKSAGTNYGYTFGSGTRLTVV.

This clone was counted only a few times. CDR3 loop: CASSLGQQETQYF. The CDR3 DNA sequence: TGTGCCAGCAGCTTGGGGCAGCAAGAGACCCAGTACTTC. The rearrangement joins TRBV5-4 to TRBJ2-5; D unclear. V was cut by 0 bases and J by 2 bases, with 5 bases left in between. This CDR3 contains 13 residues. CDR1 and CDR2 from the germline V gene are SGHNT and YYREEE (reference sequence).

The chain carries TRBV30 and TRBJ1-2, with D possibly TRBD1 on 6 matching bases. Germline CDR1 GTSNPN, CDR2 SVGIG (reference sequence). Trimming stripped 0 bases from V and 0 bases from J, with 14 bases between. The CDR3 extends over 16 amino acids. CDR3 nucleotide sequence: TGTGCCTGGAGTGTACAGGCCCGACAGGCTAACTATGGCTACACCTTC. Translated: CAWSVQARQANYGYTF.

The rearrangement joins TRBV13 to TRBJ2-5; D may be TRBD1 (6 bases). The CDR3 sequence is 18 residues long. V was cut by 4 bases and J by 2 bases, with 23 bases left in between. Germline lookup yields CDR1 PRHDT and CDR2 FYEKMQ (reference sequence). The CDR3 loop reads CASSSLLQGRAKQETQYF. CDR3 nucleotide sequence: TGTGCCAGCAGCTCCCTTTTACAGGGTAGGGCCAAGCAAGAGACCCAGTACTTC.

The chain joins TRBV5-1 to TRBJ2-1; 8 bases fit TRBD2. Germline V gives CDR1 SGHRS, CDR2 YFSETQ. The CDR3 is made up of 17 amino acids. Trimming removed 4 bases from V and 0 bases from J; junction bases left unmatched: 9. Written as DNA, the CDR3 is TGCGCCAGCAGCCCTCGGACTAGCTCAAACTCCTACAATGAGCAGTTCTTC. Protein product: CASSPRTSSNSYNEQFF. Combining the CDR3 with reference TRBV5-1 and TRBJ2-1 gives the whole variable domain KAGVTQTPRYLIKTRGQQVTLSCSPISGHRSVSWYQQTPGQGLQFLFEYFSETQRNKGNFPGRFSGRQFSNSRSEMNVSTLELGDSALYLCASSPRTSSNSYNEQFFGPGTRLTVL.

There are a few counts of this clone. The DNA of the CDR3 is TGCGCCAGCAGCCAAGATAGGGGCGTAGGGGAGACCCAGTACTTC. Amino acids: CASSQDRGVGETQYF. The V and J genes are TRBV4-3 and TRBJ2-5, with D possibly being TRBD1 (5 bases). V was cut by 0 bases and J by 5 bases, with 13 bases left in between. This CDR3 contains 15 residues. Per germline, CDR1 LGHNA and CDR2 YSLEER.

The chain has TRBV29-1 and TRBJ2-3; 7 nucleotides agree with TRBD2. The length of the CDR3 is 14 residues. Germline assignment: CDR1 SQVTM and CDR2 ANQGSEA. CDR3 nucleotides: TGCACCGTGGGGCCTAGCGGCGGCACAGATACGCAGTATTTT. It is translated as CTVGPSGGTDTQYF.